The 31 T cell receptor beta chains below were found in one sample sequenced in a study of control samples from healthy donors and cancer patients. Data came from immunoSEQ multiplex PCR; TCRdb stores just in-frame clones and leaves some out. The table has 57,000 or so clones, 94% seen once; the top ten hold approximately 4.3%. Specimen: blood. The receptor source for this set is a man aged 25-45 years in good health.

This clone was seen once. This chain connects TRBV5-4 to TRBJ1-6, with 9 positions matching TRBD1. J lost 11 bases, V lost 4 bases, and 10 bases had no gene match. The CDR3 covers 15 residues. The germline V gene encodes CDR1 SGHNT and CDR2 YYREEE (reference sequence). The CDR3, as DNA: TGTGCCAGCAGCCCAGGACAGGGGAAAGTCACACCCCTCCACTTT. This translates into CASSPGQGKVTPLHF.

This clone was seen once. The chain recombines TRBV5-1 with TRBJ1-6; 9 bases fit TRBD1. Germline CDR1 and CDR2: SGHRS and YFSETQ. V trimming: 0 bases; J trimming: 5 bases; junction bases outside the gene matches: 0. The CDR3 extends over 15 amino acids. The CDR3 is CASSLGDRDNSPLHF. CDR3 nucleotides: TGCGCCAGCAGCTTGGGGGACAGGGATAATTCACCCCTCCACTTT.

The genes are TRBV6-5 and TRBJ1-1; TRBD1 aligns across 8 bases. V shed 6 bases, J shed 4 bases, and the junction held 7 bases outside the gene matches. The V gene's germline CDR1 is MNHEY and CDR2 SVGAGI. This CDR3 spans 14 amino acids. The CDR3 protein is CASRSGQGITEAFF. The CDR3, as DNA: TGTGCCAGCAGATCCGGACAGGGTATCACTGAAGCTTTCTTT.

This chain joins TRBV9 and TRBJ2-1; D is uncertain. The CDR3 covers 13 residues. The V end lost 0 bases, the J end lost 10 bases, and 11 bases lay between the germline ends. Germline loops: CDR1 SGDLS, CDR2 YYNGEE. The CDR3 DNA follows: TGTGCCAGCAGCGTAGTCCCAGAATCAGAGCAGTTCTTC. The encoded protein is CASSVVPESEQFF.

This clone is a singleton in its sample. CDR3 region: CASSESVWGWLTGELFF. The CDR3 region has the DNA TGCGCCAGCAGTGAGTCGGTGTGGGGCTGGTTGACCGGGGAGCTGTTTTTT. V and J are TRBV10-2 and TRBJ2-2; a weak D match, TRBD1 (5 bases). The V end was cut by 0 bases, the J end by 5 bases, with 16 bases between. Germline V gene data show CDR1 as WSHSY and CDR2 as SAAADI. This CDR3 has 17 amino acids.

Turning to this clone: Distinct nucleotide sequences in the sample also encode this CDR3. This CDR3 reads CASSSRGGQWTGRGYTF. CDR3 sequence (DNA): TGTGCCAGCAGTTCCCGGGGGGGACAATGGACAGGGAGAGGCTACACCTTC. The V call is TRBV27, the J call TRBJ1-2; 8 nucleotides align to TRBD1. Trimming took 4 bases from V and 8 from J; bases not matched to a gene: 18. The CDR3 runs 17 residues. Germline CDR1 MNHEY, CDR2 SMNVEV (reference sequence).

CDR3 protein: CASSFQGHSGNTIYF. CDR3 DNA: TGTGCCAGCAGCTTCCAAGGTCATTCTGGAAACACCATATATTTT. This rearrangement joins TRBV7-2 to TRBJ1-3; D gene uncertain. Germline V CDR1 and CDR2: SGHTA, FQGNSA. Trimming removed 3 bases at V and 1 base at J, with 10 bases between. The CDR3 contains 15 residues. Looking up the rest from reference TRBV7-2 and TRBJ1-3 gives the full variable domain: GAGVSQSPSNKVTEKGKDVELRCDPISGHTALYWYRQSLGQGLEFLIYFQGNSAPDKSGLPSDRFSAERTGGSVSTLTIQRTQQEDSAVYLCASSFQGHSGNTIYFGEGSWLTVV.

The chain joins TRBV4-1 to TRBJ2-1, with TRBD2 identical over 12 bases. The V gene end was trimmed by 0 bases and the J gene end by 14 bases; junction bases not matched to a gene: 11. This CDR3 contains 16 residues. Per the germline V gene, CDR1 is MGHRA and CDR2 is YSYEKL. In DNA, the CDR3 is TGCGCCAGCAGCCAAGATATAACGACTAGCGGGGGCCCGGAGTTCTTC. Translation gives CASSQDITTSGGPEFF.

The chain couples TRBV9 to TRBJ2-3; D might be TRBD2 (6 bases). Trimming removed 4 bases at V and 4 bases at J, with 13 bases between. Germline V gives CDR1 SGDLS, CDR2 YYNGEE. The length of the CDR3 is 14 residues. The CDR3: CASSKGTSPDTQYF. CDR3 coding DNA: TGTGCCAGCAGCAAGGGTACTAGCCCAGATACGCAGTATTTT.

This sequence joins TRBV28 and TRBJ1-5; 10 bases align to TRBD1. The CDR3 is made up of 13 amino acids. V shed 5 bases, J shed 9 bases, and the junction held 4 bases outside the gene matches. CDR1 MDHEN and CDR2 SYDVKM come from the germline V gene. The CDR3 protein is CASSRTGGPPQHF. The CDR3 DNA is TGTGCCAGCAGTCGGACAGGGGGACCGCCCCAGCATTTT.

This chain connects TRBV15 to TRBJ1-1; D uncertain. There are 14 residues in the CDR3. In germline, CDR1 is LNHNV, CDR2 YYDKDF (reference sequence). V was trimmed by 0 bases and J by 3 bases, leaving 8 bases between them. The CDR3 DNA sequence: TGTGCCACCAGCAGAGATGAAAGTGACACTGAAGCTTTCTTT. This translates into CATSRDESDTEAFF.

The CDR3 sequence is CSASYREGQETQYF. CDR3 nucleotide sequence: TGCAGTGCTAGTTACAGGGAAGGCCAAGAGACCCAGTACTTC. The chain links TRBV20-1 to TRBJ2-5; possibly TRBD1 for D (6 bases). Germline V gene data show CDR1 as DFQATT and CDR2 as SNEGSKA (reference sequence). The ends were cut back, 3 bases at V and 1 base at J, with 12 bases in the middle. CDR3 length: 14 amino acids.

The chain uses TRBV30 and TRBJ1-1, with a possible D match to TRBD1 (5 bases). The CDR3 loop spans 10 amino acids. From germline, CDR1 is GTSNPN and CDR2 SVGIG (reference sequence). Trimming pared 5 bases from V and 12 bases from J, leaving 13 bases between. Written as DNA, the CDR3 is TGTGCCTGGGGGGGAGCGACACCTTTCTTT. Translated, it gives CAWGGATPFF.

V is TRBV18 and J is TRBJ2-7, with D possibly being TRBD2 (5 bases). Trimming took 5 bases from V and 0 from J, leaving 8 bases between them. This CDR3 has 13 residues. Germline V lookup: CDR1 KGHSH, CDR2 LQKENI. As DNA, the CDR3 is TGTGCCAGCTCAGCAGCGGCCTCCTACGAGCAGTACTTC. Protein sequence: CASSAAASYEQYF.

The count of this clone is one. The genes are TRBV2 and TRBJ2-7; D gene uncertain. Germline V lookup: CDR1 SNHLY, CDR2 FYNNEI. This CDR3 has 18 amino acids. Trimming stripped 2 bases from V and 5 bases from J, with 25 bases between. The CDR3 spells CASSERRPRQPNRDEQYF. CDR3 nucleotides: TGTGCCAGCAGTGAACGTAGACCGAGGCAACCAAATCGGGACGAGCAGTACTTC. Together with reference TRBV2 and TRBJ2-7, the CDR3 gives the full variable domain: EPEVTQTPSHQVTQMGQEVILRCVPISNHLYFYWYRQILGQKVEFLVSFYNNEISEKSEIFDDQFSVERPDGSNFTLKIRSTKLEDSAMYFCASSERRPRQPNRDEQYFGPGTRLTVT.

The gene calls are TRBV9 and TRBJ2-3; D is possibly TRBD2 (6 bases). Germline CDR1 and CDR2: SGDLS and YYNGEE. Trimming took 3 bases from V and 1 from J, leaving 12 bases between them. The CDR3 contains 15 residues. CDR3 residues: CASSGGLKGTDTQYF. The DNA of the CDR3 is TGTGCCAGCAGCGGGGGACTTAAGGGCACAGATACGCAGTATTTT.

The chain has TRBV2 and TRBJ2-2; 9 bases fit TRBD2. J was trimmed by 3 bases and V by 10 bases; bases with no gene match: 12. The CDR3 spans 16 residues. CDR1 is SNHLY, CDR2 FYNNEI, per germline. CDR3 DNA sequence: TGTGCCACCCGTGACGCGGCGGGGGGGGACACCGGGGAGCTGTTTTTT. As protein: CATRDAAGGDTGELFF.

The rearrangement uses TRBV10-3 and TRBJ2-2; no clear D. There are 18 residues in the CDR3. The germline gives CDR1 ENHRY, CDR2 SYGVKD. V lost 6 bases and J 1 base, leaving 21 bases between the germline ends. The CDR3 DNA is TGTGCCATCAGCAGCCGGGCCACCGGACCCTTGAACACCGGGGAGCTGTTTTTT. Translated, it gives CAISSRATGPLNTGELFF.

The chain combines TRBV19 with TRBJ1-1, with D unresolved. Germline-derived CDR1 and CDR2 are LNHDA and SQIVND (reference sequence). This CDR3 region has 14 residues. The V end was cut by 3 bases, the J end by 3 bases, with 11 bases between. CDR3 nucleotide sequence: TGTGCCAGTAGTATCCGGGGTCCGGACACTGAAGCTTTCTTT. Its translation is CASSIRGPDTEAFF.

The chain recombines TRBV19 with TRBJ1-2; 8 bases map to TRBD1. The CDR3 loop spans 13 amino acids. Germline V lookup: CDR1 LNHDA, CDR2 SQIVND (reference sequence). Germline trimming cut 9 bases from V and 6 bases from J; bases unmatched to any gene: 9. In DNA form, the CDR3 reads TGTGCCAGCGCGCAGGGGGCGCGCAATGGCTACACCTTC. It translates to CASAQGARNGYTF. Complete variable domain (other parts from reference TRBV19 and TRBJ1-2): DGGITQSPKYLFRKEGQNVTLSCEQNLNHDAMYWYRQDPGQGLRLIYYSQIVNDFQKGDIAEGYSVSREKKESFPLTVTSAQKNPTAFYLCASAQGARNGYTFGSGTRLTVV.

This sequence joins TRBV19 and TRBJ2-7; 10 bases line up with TRBD2. The V segment lost 7 bases and the J segment 3 bases; nucleotides outside the gene matches: 6. The germline gives CDR1 LNHDA, CDR2 SQIVND (reference sequence). The CDR3 has 14 amino acids. The CDR3 DNA reads as TGTGCCAGTACTCCTAGCGGGAGAGTCTACGAGCAGTACTTC. Translated: CASTPSGRVYEQYF.

The V and J genes are TRBV19 and TRBJ2-1; D remains unclear. Germline values: CDR1 LNHDA, CDR2 SQIVND (reference sequence). The ends were cut back, 5 bases at V and 5 bases at J, with 10 bases in the middle. The CDR3 sequence is 13 residues long. This CDR3 is CASSPTVNNEQFF. CDR3 nucleotides: TGTGCCAGTAGTCCTACAGTTAACAATGAGCAGTTCTTC. The entire variable domain, with the rest obtained from reference TRBV19 and TRBJ2-1, is as follows: DGGITQSPKYLFRKEGQNVTLSCEQNLNHDAMYWYRQDPGQGLRLIYYSQIVNDFQKGDIAEGYSVSREKKESFPLTVTSAQKNPTAFYLCASSPTVNNEQFFGPGTRLTVL.

V and J are TRBV27 and TRBJ2-7, with 12 bases identical to TRBD1. This CDR3 comprises 15 residues. Germline V lookup: CDR1 MNHEY, CDR2 SMNVEV (reference sequence). Trimming cost V 7 bases and J 6 bases; bases outside gene matches: 10. In DNA, the CDR3 is TGTGCCAGCACCACATGGGACAGGGGGCGAGTCGAGCAGTACTTC. Its translation is CASTTWDRGRVEQYF.

This clone has just one count. The chain employs TRBV27 and TRBJ1-4; unclear D gene. The CDR3 runs 15 residues. The V gene lost 0 bases and the J gene lost 0 bases, with 5 bases spanning the gap. Germline V gene sequence: CDR1 MNHEY, CDR2 SMNVEV (reference sequence). The CDR3 protein is CASSLSISTNEKLFF. The CDR3 bases are TGTGCCAGCAGTTTATCGATCTCAACTAATGAAAAACTGTTTTTT.

The genes are TRBV18 and TRBJ2-7, with TRBD1 matching over 9 bases. CDR1 and CDR2 from the germline V gene are KGHSH and LQKENI. V was pared by 2 bases and J by 3 bases, with 5 bases of the junction left unmatched. The CDR3 is 15 amino acids. CDR3 in amino acids: CASSPMGQGGYEQYF. The CDR3 DNA follows: TGTGCCAGCTCACCAATGGGACAGGGAGGCTACGAGCAGTACTTC.

The chain carries TRBV11-1 and TRBJ2-5; 8 bases match TRBD1. This CDR3 is 13 amino acids long. V shed 5 bases and J 5 bases; nucleotides not matched to a gene: 4. CDR1 and CDR2 from the germline V gene are SGHAT and FQDESV (reference sequence). The CDR3 reads CASSPGGLETQYF. The DNA of the CDR3 is TGTGCCAGCAGCCCAGGGGGCTTGGAGACCCAGTACTTC.

The chain carries TRBV5-6 and TRBJ1-1, with 10 bases that match TRBD1. The CDR3 is 15 amino acids. Germline V gene data show CDR1 as SGHDT and CDR2 as YYEEEE. V was pared by 2 bases and J by 4 bases, with 5 bases of the junction left unmatched. CDR3 sequence: CASSFLGQGVTEAFF. In DNA form, the CDR3 reads TGTGCCAGCAGCTTCCTCGGACAGGGGGTCACTGAAGCTTTCTTT.

This clone showed up just a few times. The J gene is TRBJ2-1, the V gene TRBV7-9; 8 bases line up with TRBD2. After removal of 2 bases from V and 4 bases from J, the junction contained 4 bases not matched to a gene. The germline V gene encodes CDR1 SEHNR and CDR2 FQNEAQ (reference sequence). The CDR3 extends over 15 amino acids. CDR3 sequence reads: CASSLIGGEYNEQFF. The CDR3 nucleotides are TGTGCCAGCAGCTTAATCGGGGGGGAATACAATGAGCAGTTCTTC.

This clone was recorded once. This chain connects TRBV5-5 to TRBJ1-4, with D hard to call. The germline gives CDR1 SGHKS, CDR2 YYEKEE (reference sequence). The CDR3 contains 14 residues. V was pared by 2 bases and J by 4 bases, with 9 bases between. CDR3 amino acids: CASSLSPDNEKLFF. The CDR3 DNA is TGTGCCAGCAGCTTATCCCCCGATAATGAAAAACTGTTTTTT.

The chain links TRBV27 to TRBJ2-7, with a possible D match to TRBD2 (6 bases). The CDR3 spans 16 residues. Germline CDR1 reads MNHEY; CDR2 reads SMNVEV (reference sequence). Trimming cost V 4 bases and J 4 bases, with 20 bases left between them. DNA of the CDR3: TGTGCCAGCAGTTGGGGGACTTTTGGGGGAGGTTACGAGCAGTACTTC. The encoded protein is CASSWGTFGGGYEQYF.

The chain uses TRBV9 and TRBJ2-1; 7 bases align to TRBD1. The junction had 6 bases not matched to a gene; V was cut back by 7 bases and J by 2 bases. The CDR3 covers 14 residues. CDR1 and CDR2 (germline): SGDLS, YYNGEE. The CDR3: CASAGQETYNEQFF. CDR3 in DNA: TGTGCCAGCGCCGGACAGGAAACCTACAATGAGCAGTTCTTC.